This entry lists 32 T cell receptor beta chains sequenced from one sample in a study of cytomegalovirus exposure and HLA in healthy donors. PCR involved 60 Vbeta and 13 Jbeta primers. Method: immunoSEQ multiplex PCR; TCRdb's copy keeps in-frame clones and lacks some. This table has 110,000 to 150,000 clones, less than 9.5% appearing once. Sequencing was performed on PBMCs. The receptors shown here come from a male donor in good health and CMV-seronegative.

The chain recombines TRBV6-6 with TRBJ2-6; D is uncertain. Trimming removed 2 bases from V and 0 bases from J, with 8 bases in between. This CDR3 comprises 16 residues. Germline loops: CDR1 MNHNY, CDR2 SVGAGI (reference sequence). CDR3 coding DNA: TGTGCCAGCAGTTACGGCAGGCCCTCTGGGGCCAACGTCCTGACTTTC. This encodes CASSYGRPSGANVLTF.

The J gene is TRBJ2-7, the V gene TRBV27; possible D gene TRBD1, 6 bases. The CDR3 covers 15 residues. Trimming took 3 bases from V and 0 from J, leaving 12 bases between them. From germline, CDR1 is MNHEY and CDR2 SMNVEV (reference sequence). CDR3 protein: CASSFLRDTSYEQYF. CDR3 in DNA: TGTGCCAGCAGTTTTCTCCGGGACACCTCCTACGAGCAGTACTTC.

The chain has TRBV7-9 and TRBJ1-2, with D perhaps matching TRBD1 (6 bases). The germline V gene has CDR1 SEHNR and CDR2 FQNEAQ (reference sequence). With 1 base removed from V and 8 bases from J, the gap between germline ends came to 17 bases. The CDR3 runs 15 residues. CDR3 nucleotide sequence: TGTGCCAGCAGCTTAGGTTCGTCGGGACATGAGGGCTACACCTTC. This sequence encodes CASSLGSSGHEGYTF.

This clone was counted a few times. The chain is built from TRBV4-1 and TRBJ2-7; tentative D call: TRBD1 (6 bases). V lost 3 bases, J lost 3 bases, and 15 bases lay in between. The V gene's germline CDR1 is MGHRA and CDR2 YSYEKL. This CDR3 is built from 15 residues. CDR3 nucleotide sequence: TGCGCCAGCAGCCAGAGCGGACAGAACCACTACGAGCAGTACTTC. Translated: CASSQSGQNHYEQYF.

This rearrangement joins TRBV6-1 to TRBJ1-2; D gene ambiguous. Germline values: CDR1 MNHNS, CDR2 SASEGT. The CDR3 spans 12 residues. V lost 3 bases to trimming and J lost 4 bases, with 6 bases between them. CDR3: CASSESSYGYTF. The CDR3 coding sequence is TGTGCCAGCAGTGAGTCTAGCTATGGCTACACCTTC.

This clone was recorded a few times. The V call is TRBV4-3, the J call TRBJ1-2; D call uncertain. Germline CDR1 and CDR2: LGHNA and YSLEER. The V end was cut by 0 bases, the J end by 4 bases, with 15 bases between. CDR3 length: 16 residues. The chain's CDR3 is CASSQDSTERTYGYTF. CDR3 DNA sequence: TGCGCCAGCAGCCAAGACTCGACGGAGAGAACCTATGGCTACACCTTC.

The V call is TRBV30, the J call TRBJ1-1; D remains unclear. The V end lost 4 bases, the J end lost 2 bases, and 11 bases lay between the germline ends. CDR1 is GTSNPN and CDR2 is SVGIG in the germline V gene (reference sequence). The CDR3 covers 13 residues. The DNA of the CDR3 is TGTGCCTGGACTAGCACCTTTAACACTGAAGCTTTCTTT. Translating gives CAWTSTFNTEAFF.

The chain joins TRBV7-2 to TRBJ1-5; D gene unclear. V lost 5 bases to trimming and J lost 6 bases, with 11 bases between them. The germline gives CDR1 SGHTA, CDR2 FQGNSA. This CDR3 is built from 13 residues. DNA for the CDR3: TGTGCCAGCAGCCCCGAAGGAGGTCAGCCCCAGCATTTT. It encodes CASSPEGGQPQHF.

This rearrangement joins TRBV28 to TRBJ2-5, with TRBD1 identical over 9 bases. The CDR3 runs to 16 residues. In germline, CDR1 is MDHEN, CDR2 SYDVKM. V was clipped by 8 bases and J by 4 bases; unmatched bases: 14. CDR3 region: CASGSSGQGSPETQYF. The CDR3 DNA reads as TGTGCCAGCGGATCATCGGGACAGGGTTCGCCAGAGACCCAGTACTTC.

The chain has TRBV7-9 and TRBJ2-3, with 8 bases matching TRBD1. Trimming cost V 2 bases and J 4 bases; bases outside gene matches: 11. Germline V lookup: CDR1 SEHNR, CDR2 FQNEAQ (reference sequence). The CDR3 is made up of 17 amino acids. For the CDR3, the DNA is TGTGCCAGCAGCTTATTCCAGACAGGGGATGTGTCAGATACGCAGTATTTT. Protein product: CASSLFQTGDVSDTQYF.

In its sample, this clone was seen a few times. The CDR3 reads CASSSPGSGTLYEQYF. CDR3 nucleotide sequence: TGTGCCAGCAGCTCCCCTGGCTCGGGGACACTGTACGAGCAGTACTTC. The V call is TRBV7-2, the J call TRBJ2-7, with a possible D match to TRBD1 (6 bases). Trimming took off 4 bases at V and 4 bases at J, with 20 bases between the two ends. Per the germline V gene, CDR1 is SGHTA and CDR2 is FQGNSA. The CDR3 runs 16 residues.

This clone has just a few counts. This chain uses TRBV25-1 with TRBJ1-1; 7 bases are shared with TRBD1. The CDR3 has 14 residues. CDR1 and CDR2 from the germline V gene are MGHDK and SYGVNS. V was pared by 3 bases and J by 5 bases, with 6 bases of the junction left unmatched. The CDR3 region is CASSDQQGRTEAFF. In nucleotides, the CDR3 is TGTGCCAGCAGTGACCAACAGGGGAGGACTGAAGCTTTCTTT.

This sequence joins TRBV7-9 and TRBJ1-2; TRBD1 agrees at 8 bases. The CDR3 has 13 amino acids. Trimming took 4 bases from V and 8 from J; bases not matched to a gene: 6. Germline V lookup: CDR1 SEHNR, CDR2 FQNEAQ (reference sequence). In DNA, the CDR3 is TGTGCCAGCAGCTCCGACAGGGGAGAGGGCTACACCTTC. Amino acid sequence: CASSSDRGEGYTF.

In its sample, this clone was seen a few times. The chain uses TRBV6-5 and TRBJ1-1; possible D gene TRBD1, 5 bases. The germline V gene has CDR1 MNHEY and CDR2 SVGAGI. The CDR3 runs 15 residues. Trimming cost V 0 bases and J 4 bases, with 12 bases left between them. The CDR3 DNA is TGTGCCAGCAGTTACTCGGGGCGCGGGGGCACTGAAGCTTTCTTT. Translation gives CASSYSGRGGTEAFF.

In its sample, this clone was seen a few times. This rearrangement joins TRBV5-5 to TRBJ1-5; D might be TRBD1 (5 bases). The CDR3 spans 15 residues. Trimming shortened V by 1 base and J by 3 bases, and 11 bases separated the two germline ends. Germline CDR1 is SGHKS and CDR2 is YYEKEE (reference sequence). The CDR3, as DNA: TGTGCCAGCAGCTTGACGGGGGACTTCAATCAGCCCCAGCATTTT. Its translation is CASSLTGDFNQPQHF.

V gene TRBV5-8 combines with J gene TRBJ2-3; D is possibly TRBD2 (6 bases). The V gene's germline CDR1 is SGHTS and CDR2 YDEGEE. The V gene lost 2 bases and the J gene lost 4 bases, with 20 bases spanning the gap. This CDR3 is built from 17 residues. CDR3 in DNA: TGTGCCAGCAGCTTTCTGTTTACGGAGGGTCAAGCAGATACGCAGTATTTT. This gives the protein CASSFLFTEGQADTQYF.

This chain connects TRBV28 to TRBJ2-1; D possibly corresponds to TRBD1 (5 bases). V lost 1 base, J lost 8 bases, and 12 bases lay in between. Germline V lookup: CDR1 MDHEN, CDR2 SYDVKM. This CDR3 has 14 amino acids. The CDR3 sequence: CASSLYGRADEQFF. For the CDR3, the DNA is TGTGCCAGCAGTTTATATGGCAGGGCTGATGAGCAGTTCTTC. Using reference TRBV28 and TRBJ2-1 for the parts outside the CDR3, the full variable domain is DVKVTQSSRYLVKRTGEKVFLECVQDMDHENMFWYRQDPGLGLRLIYFSYDVKMKEKGDIPEGYSVSREKKERFSLILESASTNQTSMYLCASSLYGRADEQFFGPGTRLTVL.

This clone has only a few counts. The junction departs from the called germline gene at one end, perhaps through a read error. This sample also contains other DNA sequences that code for the same CDR3. This sequence joins TRBV7-3 and TRBJ2-1; D gene ambiguous. CDR1 is SGHTA, CDR2 FQGTGA, per germline. The CDR3 is 15 amino acids. The CDR3 DNA is TGTGCCAGCAGCGCCATGGGCGCCTCCTACAATGAACAGTTCTTC. It specifies CASSAMGASYNEQFF.

This chain joins TRBV6-5 and TRBJ1-3, with unresolved D. V lost 6 bases to trimming and J lost 2 bases, with 11 bases between them. CDR1 is MNHEY, CDR2 SVGAGI, per germline. The length of the CDR3 is 14 residues. The CDR3 region is CASRATFAGNTIYF. The CDR3 nucleotides read TGTGCCAGCAGGGCGACATTCGCTGGAAACACCATATATTTT.

This clone was seen a few times. The chain recombines TRBV7-2 with TRBJ1-2, with D perhaps TRBD1 (6 bases). Trimming cost V 5 bases and J 4 bases, with 11 bases left between them. Germline V gives CDR1 SGHTA, CDR2 FQGNSA. This CDR3 has 13 residues. DNA for the CDR3: TGTGCCAGCAGCGCGACAGGACCCTATGGCTACACCTTC. Residues: CASSATGPYGYTF.

This clone was counted only a few times. V is TRBV29-1 and J is TRBJ1-1, with a weak D call TRBD1 (5 bases). The CDR3 is 12 amino acids. Germline V lookup: CDR1 SQVTM, CDR2 ANQGSEA. V lost 3 bases to trimming and J lost 4 bases, with 9 bases between them. CDR3 protein: CSVDYGATEAFF. DNA for the CDR3: TGCAGCGTTGACTATGGGGCCACTGAAGCTTTCTTT.

The V and J genes are TRBV30 and TRBJ2-1, with 8 nucleotides matching TRBD2. The ends lost 1 base at V and 4 bases at J; junction bases unmatched: 6. This CDR3 region has 15 residues. CDR1 GTSNPN and CDR2 SVGIG come from the germline V gene (reference sequence). The DNA for the CDR3 is TGTGCCTGGAGTGCATCTAGCGGGCTGTACAATGAGCAGTTCTTC. It encodes CAWSASSGLYNEQFF.

This clone was picked up a small number of times. This chain uses TRBV6-6 with TRBJ2-3; D is unresolved. CDR3 size: 12 residues. Germline CDR1 is MNHNY and CDR2 is SVGAGI (reference sequence). V was clipped by 5 bases and J by 3 bases, with 6 bases between them. Here the CDR3 DNA reads TGTGCCAGCAGTAATCCGACAGATACGCAGTATTTT. Amino acid sequence: CASSNPTDTQYF.

The chain joins TRBV13 to TRBJ2-1; 11 nucleotides match TRBD2. Germline assignment: CDR1 PRHDT and CDR2 FYEKMQ (reference sequence). The CDR3 consists of 17 residues. Unmatched junction bases numbered 7, after V lost 6 bases and J lost 0 bases. CDR3 amino acids: CASSQGLAGSSYNEQFF. CDR3 nucleotide sequence: TGTGCCAGCAGTCAAGGACTAGCGGGCAGCTCCTACAATGAGCAGTTCTTC.

This clone occurred a few times. The chain couples TRBV5-8 to TRBJ2-2, with 11 bases that match TRBD1. This CDR3 has 15 amino acids. The ends lost 4 bases at V and 5 bases at J; junction bases unmatched: 4. Germline-derived CDR1 and CDR2 are SGHTS and YDEGEE. The chain's CDR3 is CASSTWDRGTGELFF. DNA of the CDR3: TGTGCCAGCAGCACTTGGGACAGGGGGACCGGGGAGCTGTTTTTT.

This clone turned up a few times. The rearrangement joins TRBV19 to TRBJ1-5, with TRBD1 as a possible D gene (6 bases). From germline, CDR1 is LNHDA and CDR2 SQIVND (reference sequence). The CDR3 runs 14 residues. The V end lost 10 bases, the J end lost 0 bases, and 13 bases lay between the germline ends. The CDR3 region is CATRTDNSNQPQHF. The DNA of the CDR3 is TGTGCCACCCGGACAGATAATAGCAATCAGCCCCAGCATTTT.

This clone has only a few counts. This chain links TRBV7-2 with TRBJ2-2, with TRBD1 identical over 11 bases. Trimming cost V 8 bases and J 4 bases; bases outside gene matches: 0. Germline CDR1 reads SGHTA; CDR2 reads FQGNSA. The CDR3 extends over 13 amino acids. CDR3 nucleotides: TGTGCCAGCGGGACAGGGGGCACCGGGGAGCTGTTTTTT. Residues: CASGTGGTGELFF.

This chain uses TRBV7-2 with TRBJ1-2, with TRBD1 identical over 8 bases. The V gene's germline CDR1 is SGHTA and CDR2 FQGNSA. The CDR3 totals 13 residues. V was pared by 4 bases and J by 3 bases, with 1 base of the junction left unmatched. The CDR3 region is CASSSQGDYGYTF. CDR3 DNA sequence: TGTGCCAGCAGCTCACAGGGGGACTATGGCTACACCTTC.

This clone has a handful of counts. The chain links TRBV6-5 to TRBJ1-1; no definite D call. V lost 7 bases to trimming and J lost 1 base, with 10 bases between them. Germline CDR1 is MNHEY and CDR2 is SVGAGI. This CDR3 comprises 13 residues. For the CDR3, the DNA is TGTGCCAGCAAATCCGGGGAGAACACTGAAGCTTTCTTT. It translates to CASKSGENTEAFF.

V usage is TRBV9 and J usage is TRBJ2-1, with 7 bases that match TRBD2. The junction had 3 bases not matched to a gene; V was cut back by 0 bases and J by 6 bases. This CDR3 contains 14 residues. From germline, CDR1 is SGDLS and CDR2 YYNGEE. CDR3 sequence (DNA): TGTGCCAGCAGCGTAGCCAGCGGGATCAATGAGCAGTTCTTC. Amino acids: CASSVASGINEQFF.

This clone was detected a few times. V is TRBV29-1 and J is TRBJ2-2; tentative D call: TRBD2 (5 bases). This CDR3 has 11 amino acids. Trimming left V 2 bases short and J 7 bases short, with 5 bases between. The germline gives CDR1 SQVTM, CDR2 ANQGSEA. The CDR3 loop reads CSVERGGELFF. The DNA of the CDR3 is TGCAGCGTTGAACGGGGCGGGGAGCTGTTTTTT.

This CDR3 reads CASSPRTQYF. The CDR3 DNA follows: TGTGCCAGCAGCCCTCGGACCCAGTACTTC. The chain joins TRBV9 to TRBJ2-5; D gene unclear. The CDR3 covers 10 residues. Germline V gene sequence: CDR1 SGDLS, CDR2 YYNGEE. Trimming stripped 4 bases from V and 7 bases from J, with 5 bases between.